This T cell receptor beta chain emerged from a study of shared clonotypes between healthy human individuals. Study at large: Ranging from 18 to 49 in age, donors were two women and a few men.

A remark on this clone: At the DNA level, this CDR3 is encoded by other sequences in the same sample as well.

Each subset's genomic DNA was split evenly across several immunoSEQ plates. The repertoire was sequenced with immunoSEQ multiplex PCR; TCRdb's copy has only in-frame clones and lacks some. The sample includes approximately 2,300,000 clones, roughly 92% of them seen just once. The CDR3 extends over 13 amino acids. Germline V gives CDR1 SGHAT, CDR2 FQNNGV. Trimming pared 1 base from V and 3 bases from J, leaving 5 bases between. Donors included only healthy HIV-negative adults lacking recent acute infections or vaccinations. Sequencing was done on a sample of naive CD4+ T cells from PBMCs. Subset here: CD45RA+ positively selected. The origin of this receptor is a man between 18 and 29 years old in good health. Some clones in this sample may be carry-over from other donors' samples. The chain has TRBV11-2 and TRBJ2-3; no clear D gene. The CDR3 bases are TGTGCCAGCAGCTTAGCCGGAACAGATACGCAGTATTTT. Translating it yields CASSLAGTDTQYF.